The T cell receptor (beta chain) described here comes from a study of neurological immune-mediated disorders. CDR1 and CDR2 (germline): SGHDT, YYEEEE. The CDR3 totals 15 residues. J gave up 1 base and V 4 bases, and 5 bases lay outside the gene matches. TCRdb independently ran MiXCR on the 5' RACE reads; one entry per CDR3 protein. The table shows some 29,000 distinct CDR3 sequences, with roughly 12% occurring only once. This clonotype was found many times. Sequencing was done on a sample of PBMCs. The sequence came from a man in his 60s in good health. V usage is TRBV5-6 and J usage is TRBJ2-1; TRBD1 aligns across 7 bases. The CDR3 here is CASSGGQESYNEQFF. In nucleotides, the CDR3 is TGTGCCAGCAGCGGAGGACAGGAGTCCTACAATGAGCAGTTCTTC. The full variable domain, rest sourced from reference TRBV5-6 and TRBJ2-1, is DAGVTQSPTHLIKTRGQQVTLRCSPKSGHDTVSWYQQALGQGPQFIFQYYEEEERQRGNFPDRFSGHQFPNYSSELNVNALLLGDSALYLCASSGGQESYNEQFFGPGTRLTVL.